The entry below gives a single TCR beta chain sequence along with its context. Its antigen is as yet unknown. Other DNA sequences within the sample encode an identical CDR3. TCRB transcripts that were expressed got sequenced, as all of the isolated RNA had been reverse transcribed. Assay: immunoSEQ multiplex PCR; the TCRdb copy retains only in-frame clones and omits some. This sample has fewer than 900,000 clones, with about 17% found just once. The record originates from a study of beta chain features in type 1 diabetes. Study-level background: Healthy donors resembled patients in age, gender and cell yields.

Sorting based on CD45RO/CCR7/CD25/CD127/CD95/CD27 separated CD4+ naive, central memory, regulatory and stem cell-like memory cells. Findings of the study overall: Patients' naive, central memory and Treg TCRB repertoires seemed closer to one another than those of healthy donors.

This CDR3 spans 11 amino acids. Germline CDR1 is SQVTM and CDR2 is ANQGSEA. V lost 4 bases, J lost 4 bases, and 5 bases lay in between. The V call is TRBV29-1, the J call TRBJ2-1; D gene ambiguous. Input material: naive CD4+ T cells from blood. This TCR was recovered from a woman between 18 and 29 years old in good health. The CDR3 loop is CSVGPYNEQFF. The CDR3 coding sequence is TGCAGCGTTGGACCATACAATGAGCAGTTCTTC.